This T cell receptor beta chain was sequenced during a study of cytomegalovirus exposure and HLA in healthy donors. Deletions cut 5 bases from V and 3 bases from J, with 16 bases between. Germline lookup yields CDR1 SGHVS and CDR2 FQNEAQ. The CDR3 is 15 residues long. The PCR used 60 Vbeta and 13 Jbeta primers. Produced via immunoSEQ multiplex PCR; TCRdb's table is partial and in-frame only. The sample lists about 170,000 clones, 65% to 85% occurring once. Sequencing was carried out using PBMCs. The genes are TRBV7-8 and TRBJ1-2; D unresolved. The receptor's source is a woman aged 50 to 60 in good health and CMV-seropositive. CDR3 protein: CASSPAVGSYYGYTF. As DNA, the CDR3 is TGTGCCAGCAGCCCGGCGGTCGGGTCCTACTATGGCTACACCTTC.